These 13 T cell receptor beta chains came from one sample sequenced in a study of molecular identifiers for immune sequencing clone quantification. TCRdb itself ran the PCR reads through MiXCR, one entry per CDR3 protein. The sample includes roughly 40,000 distinct CDR3 sequences, about 24% seen only once; the top ten take 0.98%. Sequencing was done on a sample of naive CD8+ T cells from blood, with Jurkat cell RNA spiked in. Subset of the sample: FACS-sorted CD8+CD4-CCR7+CD45RA+ naive T cells. The receptors stem from a human donor in good health. Some libraries in this study had Jurkat cell RNA spiked in.

This clonotype was seen repeatedly, ten times or more. The chain recombines TRBV19 with TRBJ2-7; 9 positions agree with TRBD1. V lost 5 bases, J lost 9 bases, and 14 bases stayed unmatched. The CDR3 runs 15 residues. Germline V gene data show CDR1 as LNHDA and CDR2 as SQIVND (reference sequence). In DNA, the CDR3 is TGTGCCAGTAGTCCAGGACTCGGGACAGGGAACGGGCAGTACTTC. Its protein product is CASSPGLGTGNGQYF.

In this sample, this clonotype turned up a few times. CDR3 region: CASSPVGRNTEAFF. In DNA form, the CDR3 reads TGTGCCAGCAGCCCGGTTGGGAGGAACACTGAAGCTTTCTTT. This rearrangement joins TRBV12-3 or TRBV12-4 to TRBJ1-1; D is uncertain. V dropped 6 bases and J dropped 1 base, with 12 bases sitting between them. The CDR3 has 14 residues.

This clonotype was detected once. This chain joins TRBV28 and TRBJ1-1; D gene unclear. V was shortened by 6 bases and J by 2 bases, with 16 bases between the two germline ends. The germline gives CDR1 MDHEN, CDR2 SYDVKM. The CDR3 has 15 residues. This CDR3 reads CASSLLGFTNTEAFF. In DNA form, the CDR3 reads TGTGCCAGCAGCCTACTTGGATTTACCAACACTGAAGCTTTCTTT.

This clonotype was recorded at least ten times. The rearrangement links TRBV27 to TRBJ1-1, with D maybe TRBD1 (6 bases). Trimming shortened V by 2 bases and J by 8 bases, and 12 bases separated the two germline ends. Germline CDR1 reads MNHEY; CDR2 reads SMNVEV (reference sequence). The CDR3 extends over 13 amino acids. For the CDR3, the DNA is TGTGCCAGCAGTTTAAGTGGACAGATAGAAGCTTTCTTT. Translation gives CASSLSGQIEAFF.

This clonotype was counted many times. CDR3 protein: CASSIAWQARGTDTQYF. Written as DNA, the CDR3 is TGTGCCAGTAGTATAGCGTGGCAGGCGAGGGGCACAGATACGCAGTATTTT. The chain has TRBV19 and TRBJ2-3; D perhaps matches TRBD2 (5 bases). CDR1 is LNHDA and CDR2 is SQIVND in the germline V gene (reference sequence). V lost 1 base and J 1 base, leaving 15 bases between the germline ends. The CDR3 loop spans 17 amino acids.

On this clonotype itself: Since a much larger clone is just one base distant, this may be a read error. The chain links TRBV7-9 to TRBJ2-3, with 12 positions matching TRBD2. CDR1 is SEHNR, CDR2 FQNEAQ, per germline (reference sequence). J gave up 6 bases and V 5 bases, and 9 bases lay outside the gene matches. The CDR3 is 16 residues long. CDR3 DNA: TGTGCCAGCAGCGATGCAAGGACTAGCGGGACGGATACGCAGTATTTT. Its translation is CASSDARTSGTDTQYF.

In its sample, this clonotype was seen many times. CDR3 in amino acids: CASSQGASGTSTDTQYF. DNA for the CDR3: TGCGCCAGCAGCCAAGGGGCTAGCGGGACTAGCACAGATACGCAGTATTTT. This sequence joins TRBV4-3 and TRBJ2-3; 9 bases align to TRBD2. The length of the CDR3 is 17 residues. V dropped 1 base and J dropped 0; count of bases not matched to a gene: 5. CDR1 and CDR2 from the germline V gene are LGHNA and YSLEER.

This clonotype was detected only a few times. The chain employs TRBV7-9 and TRBJ2-7; D is uncertain. The length of the CDR3 is 13 residues. V was cut by 3 bases and J by 3 bases, with 9 bases left in between. Germline V lookup: CDR1 SEHNR, CDR2 FQNEAQ (reference sequence). The CDR3 spells CASSFQSSYEQYF. DNA for the CDR3: TGTGCCAGCAGCTTCCAATCCAGCTACGAGCAGTACTTC.

With regard to this clonotype: This may arise from a read error, as a much more abundant clone is one base away. This chain links TRBV28 with TRBJ2-4; D call uncertain. CDR3 length: 12 residues. V lost 5 bases to trimming and J lost 8 bases, with 10 bases between them. CDR1 is MDHEN, CDR2 SYDVKM, per germline. The CDR3 here is CASSLSRDIQYF. The CDR3 coding sequence is TGTGCCAGCAGTCTTTCCCGGGACATTCAGTACTTC.

Regarding this clonotype: The junction differs from germline at one of its ends, possibly a read error. This chain joins TRBV9 and TRBJ2-2, with TRBD2 as a possible D gene (5 bases). This CDR3 is 12 amino acids long. The germline gives CDR1 SGDLS, CDR2 YYNGEE. The CDR3 nucleotides are TGTGCCAGCAGCGTAAGCACCGGGGAGCTGGTTTTT. This encodes CASSVSTGELVF. The whole variable domain, remainder taken from reference TRBV9 and TRBJ2-2, is DSGVTQTPKHLITATGQRVTLRCSPRSGDLSVYWYQQSLDQGLQFLIQYYNGEERAKGNILERFSAQQFPDLHSELNLSSLELGDSALYFCASSVSTGELVFGEGSRLTVL.

This clonotype was counted between two and nine times. This sequence joins TRBV4-3 and TRBJ2-1, with TRBD1 identical over 7 bases. From germline, CDR1 is LGHNA and CDR2 YSLEER. The CDR3 loop spans 16 amino acids. Trimming at V came to 4 bases and at J to 6 bases, leaving 12 bases not matched to a gene. The DNA of the CDR3 is TGCGCCAGCAGCCCTTCCAGACAGGGTCTCAGCAATGAGCAGTTCTTC. Translation: CASSPSRQGLSNEQFF.

Of note for this clonotype: A much bigger clone sits one base away, suggesting this may be a read error. The CDR3 nucleotides read TGTGCCAGTAGTTTCCAGGGACAAGAGATCCAGTACTTC. This translates into CASSFQGQEIQYF. This chain links TRBV19 with TRBJ2-5, with a possible D match to TRBD1 (6 bases). The germline V gene encodes CDR1 LNHDA and CDR2 SQIVND (reference sequence). This CDR3 has 13 amino acids.

This clonotype was observed many times. The V call is TRBV7-9, the J call TRBJ2-6, with 8 positions matching TRBD1. This CDR3 has 15 residues. The V segment lost 5 bases and the J segment 2 bases; nucleotides outside the gene matches: 2. Germline CDR1 reads SEHNR; CDR2 reads FQNEAQ (reference sequence). CDR3 nucleotides: TGTGCCAGCAGCCCAGGGGGCCCTGGGGCCAACGTCCTGACTTTC. This codes for CASSPGGPGANVLTF. Variable domain in full (rest from reference TRBV7-9 and TRBJ2-6): DTGVSQNPRHKITKRGQNVTFRCDPISEHNRLYWYRQTLGQGPEFLTYFQNEAQLEKSRLLSDRFSAERPKGSFSTLEIQRTEQGDSAMYLCASSPGGPGANVLTFGAGSRLTVL.